The 15 T cell receptor beta chains below come from one sample, sequenced in a study of identical twins. From the 5' RACE reads, TCRdb called clonotypes with MiXCR, one entry per CDR3 protein. The sample has 310,000 or so distinct CDR3 sequences; roughly 8.6% are singletons. This sample was shared with a second study, whose subject was yellow fever vaccine responses in identical twins.

Material: memory (CD45RO+) T cells sorted from blood. All receptors come from a young woman in good health.

J is TRBJ2-1 and V is TRBV20-1; TRBD2 aligns across 11 bases. The CDR3 is 16 amino acids. Germline CDR1 DFQATT, CDR2 SNEGSKA (reference sequence). V dropped 0 bases and J dropped 3; count of bases not matched to a gene: 4. The CDR3 reads CSAREELAGVYNEQFF. The CDR3 bases are TGCAGTGCTAGAGAGGAACTAGCGGGAGTCTACAATGAGCAGTTCTTC.

There are many counts of this clonotype. The chain employs TRBV20-1 and TRBJ1-2, with D perhaps matching TRBD1 (6 bases). The V end lost 5 bases, the J end lost 2 bases, and 15 bases lay between the germline ends. Germline V gives CDR1 DFQATT, CDR2 SNEGSKA (reference sequence). The CDR3 spans 14 residues. The CDR3, as DNA: TGCAGTGCTCTTTCGGACAGAGCCAACTATGGCTACACCTTC. This codes for CSALSDRANYGYTF.

The chain carries TRBV19 and TRBJ1-5; D not certain. Trimming pared 4 bases from V and 2 bases from J, leaving 12 bases between. The CDR3 has 15 residues. Germline V gives CDR1 LNHDA, CDR2 SQIVND (reference sequence). Here the CDR3 DNA reads TGTGCCAGTAGTAGACCCGGAGCGGGCAATCAGCCCCAGCATTTT. Translation gives CASSRPGAGNQPQHF. The variable domain in full, completed from reference TRBV19 and TRBJ1-5, reads DGGITQSPKYLFRKEGQNVTLSCEQNLNHDAMYWYRQDPGQGLRLIYYSQIVNDFQKGDIAEGYSVSREKKESFPLTVTSAQKNPTAFYLCASSRPGAGNQPQHFGDGTRLSIL.

This clonotype showed up just a few times. The rearrangement uses TRBV6-4 and TRBJ2-7; TRBD1 is a possible D gene (5 bases). This CDR3 comprises 14 residues. Trimming stripped 7 bases from V and 0 bases from J, with 13 bases between. Germline CDR1 and CDR2: MRHNA and SNTAGT. As DNA, the CDR3 is TGTGCCAGCATTAAGGGGATTATCTCCTACGAGCAGTACGTC. This codes for CASIKGIISYEQYV.

This clonotype was seen repeatedly, ten times or more. This chain connects TRBV4-1 to TRBJ1-6; no clear D. CDR1 and CDR2 from the germline V gene are MGHRA and YSYEKL. V lost 0 bases and J 5 bases, leaving 8 bases between the germline ends. This CDR3 region has 15 residues. Here the CDR3 DNA reads TGCGCCAGCAGCCAAGAGGTGGCGGATAATTCACCCCTCCACTTT. Translation: CASSQEVADNSPLHF.

This clonotype occurred a few times. This sequence joins TRBV7-2 and TRBJ2-4, with TRBD2 matching 9 bases. The CDR3 is 15 residues long. With 5 bases clipped from V and 4 bases from J, the junction kept 6 bases outside the gene matches. CDR1 and CDR2 from the germline V gene are SGHTA and FQGNSA. CDR3: CASSPPSGRKNIQYF. The CDR3 DNA follows: TGTGCCAGCAGCCCCCCCAGCGGGAGGAAAAACATTCAGTACTTC.

About this clonotype itself: Possible read error: a much larger clone is one base away. This likely comes from a read error, as the CDR3 has no conserved phenylalanine or tryptophan at its end. V gene TRBV20-1 combines with J gene TRBJ2-1, with TRBD2 matching over 7 bases. This CDR3 has 14 residues. CDR1 and CDR2 (germline): DFQATT, SNEGSKA (reference sequence). J lost 2 bases, V lost 6 bases, and 7 bases had no gene match. CDR3 DNA: TGCAGTGCCCTAAGCGGGACGACCTACAATGAGCAGTTCATC. Its protein is CSALSGTTYNEQFI.

This sequence joins TRBV12-3 or TRBV12-4 and TRBJ2-1, with 7 bases identical to TRBD2. This CDR3 region has 17 residues. V gave up 4 bases and J gave up 10 bases; unmatched junction bases: 19. CDR3 sequence: CASSSDRAGWMAGEQFF. The CDR3, as DNA: TGTGCCAGCAGTTCCGACAGAGCGGGATGGATGGCAGGGGAGCAGTTCTTC.

This clonotype was counted at least ten times. This sequence joins TRBV29-1 and TRBJ2-1; tentative D call: TRBD2 (5 bases). Germline-derived CDR1 and CDR2 are SQVTM and ANQGSEA. V lost 4 bases, J lost 0 bases, and 13 bases lay in between. The CDR3 runs 15 residues. CDR3 coding DNA: TGCAGCGTTGTTGCGGAAGAGGGCTCCTACAATGAGCAGTTCTTC. It yields the protein CSVVAEEGSYNEQFF.

The gene calls are TRBV20-1 and TRBJ2-1; 13 bases match TRBD2. Looked up from germline, CDR1 is DFQATT and CDR2 is SNEGSKA (reference sequence). There are 14 residues in the CDR3. V was clipped by 5 bases and J by 8 bases; unmatched bases: 6. DNA of the CDR3: TGCAGTGCTCGTCGACTAGCGGGAGGTGATGAGCAGTTCTTC. Protein: CSARRLAGGDEQFF.

There are many counts of this clonotype. The rearrangement links TRBV12-3 or TRBV12-4 to TRBJ2-1; 7 bases line up with TRBD2. The CDR3 sequence is 14 residues long. J lost 10 bases, V lost 3 bases, and 9 bases had no gene match. CDR3 bases: TGTGCCAGCAGTTTTAATCATGCGGGAGCCGAGCAGTTCTTC. Residues: CASSFNHAGAEQFF.

The table lists this clonotype with many counts. The J gene is TRBJ2-3, the V gene TRBV3-1, with TRBD2 identical over 7 bases. Trimming took 4 bases from V and 1 from J; bases not matched to a gene: 11. Germline lookup yields CDR1 LGHDT and CDR2 YNNKEL (reference sequence). CDR3 length: 17 amino acids. The CDR3 DNA reads as TGTGCCAGCAGCCGACGTATTGGCGGGAGCGGCACAGATACGCAGTATTTT. Translated: CASSRRIGGSGTDTQYF.

This clonotype was seen more than once but under ten times. The CDR3: CASREGFSGKAFF. The CDR3 DNA follows: TGTGCCAGTCGGGAAGGATTCTCAGGAAAAGCTTTCTTT. V and J are TRBV19 and TRBJ1-1; D not resolved. The germline V and J ends were trimmed by 8 bases and 9 bases, with 19 bases remaining between them. CDR1 is LNHDA, CDR2 SQIVND, per germline (reference sequence). The CDR3 contains 13 residues.

This clonotype was observed at least ten times. The rearrangement joins TRBV28 to TRBJ1-1, with D unresolved. V gave up 7 bases and J gave up 5 bases, with 8 bases separating them. The CDR3 is made up of 11 amino acids. Germline loops: CDR1 MDHEN, CDR2 SYDVKM. In DNA form, the CDR3 reads TGTGCCAGCACCGGGGTGACTGAAGCTTTCTTT. Residues: CASTGVTEAFF.

Only a few counts were recorded for this clonotype. The chain couples TRBV18 to TRBJ2-1; 10 bases fit TRBD1. This CDR3 comprises 16 residues. Germline V gene data show CDR1 as KGHSH and CDR2 as LQKENI. V dropped 6 bases and J dropped 3; count of bases not matched to a gene: 8. The CDR3 protein is CASSRPGQGFYNEQFF. For the CDR3, the DNA is TGTGCCAGCTCGCGTCCGGGACAGGGGTTCTACAATGAGCAGTTCTTC.